One and the same sample provided the 15 T cell receptor beta chains below, sequenced in a study of shared clonotypes between healthy human individuals. The data were produced by immunoSEQ multiplex PCR, yet TCRdb's version contains in-frame clones alone and is incomplete. The data contain 2 million to 2.5 million clones, about 94% of them singletons. Source material: naive CD4+ T cells sorted from blood. Subset given: CD45RA+ positively selected. The receptors derive from a man between 18 and 29 years old in good health.

The rearrangement uses TRBV7-9 and TRBJ1-6; D uncertain. The length of the CDR3 is 13 residues. V lost 1 base, J lost 10 bases, and 8 bases lay in between. Germline CDR1 reads SEHNR; CDR2 reads FQNEAQ (reference sequence). The CDR3 DNA follows: TGTGCCAGCAGCTTAGACCAGAGCTCACCCCTCCACTTT. This codes for CASSLDQSSPLHF.

The CDR3: CASSKGQHPSSYEQYF. CDR3 DNA sequence: TGTGCCAGCAGCAAAGGGCAGCACCCTAGCTCCTACGAGCAGTACTTC. V and J are TRBV21-1 and TRBJ2-7; the tabulated D call, TRBD2, remains unverified against the DNA. TRBV21-1 is designated a pseudogene. This CDR3 region has 16 residues.

The V and J genes are TRBV19 and TRBJ2-5, with D perhaps TRBD2 (5 bases). The V end was cut by 6 bases, the J end by 2 bases, with 16 bases between. The CDR3 has 15 amino acids. From germline, CDR1 is LNHDA and CDR2 SQIVND (reference sequence). The CDR3 protein is CASSPWLAQQETQYF. The DNA for the CDR3 is TGTGCCAGTAGCCCCTGGTTAGCGCAACAAGAGACCCAGTACTTC.

As for this clone: At the DNA level, this CDR3 is encoded by other sequences in the same sample as well. The chain links TRBV10-3 to TRBJ1-2; 8 bases are a match to TRBD1. CDR1 and CDR2 from the germline V gene are ENHRY and SYGVKD. The CDR3 has 13 residues. V shed 2 bases and J 4 bases; nucleotides not matched to a gene: 0. The CDR3 sequence: CAISEGQGYGYTF. The CDR3, as DNA: TGTGCCATCAGTGAGGGACAGGGCTATGGCTACACCTTC.

CDR3 bases: TGCGCCAGCAGCCAAGAGTCCGGGTCTAAGGTCTCTGGGGCCAACGTCCTGACTTTC. Translating gives CASSQESGSKVSGANVLTF. This chain links TRBV4-3 with TRBJ2-6, with D unresolved. V was cut by 0 bases and J by 0 bases, with 15 bases left in between. Germline CDR1 reads LGHNA; CDR2 reads YSLEER. This CDR3 comprises 19 residues.

This chain connects TRBV5-1 to TRBJ2-7; 10 bases match TRBD2. This CDR3 has 14 residues. V shed 4 bases, J shed 3 bases, and the junction held 4 bases outside the gene matches. CDR1 SGHRS and CDR2 YFSETQ come from the germline V gene. CDR3 sequence (DNA): TGCGCCAGCAGCGGGGGGACTAGCGTCTACGAGCAGTACTTC. Its protein is CASSGGTSVYEQYF.

With respect to this clone: This sample also contains other DNA sequences that code for the same CDR3. The DNA for the CDR3 is TGCAGTGCTAGAGGGGGAAACACCATATATTTT. Encoded protein: CSARGGNTIYF. The chain employs TRBV20-1 and TRBJ1-3; D remains unclear. The germline V gene has CDR1 DFQATT and CDR2 SNEGSKA (reference sequence). CDR3 length equals 11 residues. Trimming cost V 1 base and J 4 bases, with 2 bases left between them.

This rearrangement joins TRBV5-6 to TRBJ1-2; D remains ambiguous. V was clipped by 5 bases and J by 4 bases, with 12 bases between them. The CDR3 runs to 13 residues. Germline V CDR1 and CDR2: SGHDT, YYEEEE. The CDR3 coding sequence is TGTGCCAGCAGTCCGACGGGAGGCTATGGCTACACCTTC. Translation gives CASSPTGGYGYTF.

The V gene is TRBV11-2, the J gene TRBJ2-3; 8 bases are a match to TRBD2. CDR1 SGHAT and CDR2 FQNNGV come from the germline V gene. CDR3 size: 20 residues. J gave up 6 bases and V 0 bases, and 20 bases lay outside the gene matches. The DNA of the CDR3 is TGTGCCAGCAGCTTAGAGGTTCGAGCGGGAGTAATACGAAGAGCTGATACGCAGTATTTT. Translated, it gives CASSLEVRAGVIRRADTQYF.

The chain employs TRBV30 and TRBJ1-5, with a possible D match to TRBD1 (6 bases). V dropped 5 bases and J dropped 2 bases, with 13 bases sitting between them. The CDR3 consists of 14 residues. Germline V gives CDR1 GTSNPN, CDR2 SVGIG (reference sequence). CDR3: CAWAQGEGNQPQHF. The CDR3 bases are TGTGCCTGGGCACAGGGAGAGGGCAATCAGCCCCAGCATTTT.

The chain has TRBV2 and TRBJ2-7; D is perhaps TRBD2 (5 bases). This CDR3 has 15 residues. The V gene's germline CDR1 is SNHLY and CDR2 FYNNEI. V was trimmed by 1 base and J by 3 bases, leaving 13 bases between them. CDR3 amino acids: CASSEESGLVYEQYF. The CDR3 DNA reads as TGTGCCAGCAGTGAAGAGTCCGGACTCGTCTACGAGCAGTACTTC.

The count of this clone is one. V is TRBV5-4 and J is TRBJ2-4, with a weak D call TRBD2 (7 bases). The CDR3 spans 15 residues. The germline CDR1 and CDR2 sequences are SGHNT and YYREEE (reference sequence). V gave up 1 base and J gave up 3 bases, with 11 bases separating them. The CDR3 region has the DNA TGTGCCAGCAGCTTGCCGGGGGGCAGCAAAAACATTCAGTACTTC. This sequence encodes CASSLPGGSKNIQYF.

The V call is TRBV25-1, the J call TRBJ2-3; TRBD1 matches at 8 bases. This CDR3 is built from 14 residues. V was clipped by 6 bases and J by 1 base; unmatched bases: 3. Germline loops: CDR1 MGHDK, CDR2 SYGVNS. The DNA of the CDR3 is TGTGCCAGCAGAGAGACAGGGGGCACAGATACGCAGTATTTT. Translated: CASRETGGTDTQYF.

The V and J genes are TRBV6-1 and TRBJ1-4, with TRBD1 identical over 7 bases. The CDR3 is made up of 14 amino acids. The ends lost 7 bases at V and 3 bases at J; junction bases unmatched: 5. CDR1 and CDR2 from the germline V gene are MNHNS and SASEGT. CDR3: CASTSQGANEKLFF. The DNA for the CDR3 is TGTGCCAGCACCTCGCAGGGGGCTAATGAAAAACTGTTTTTT.

The chain uses TRBV5-1 and TRBJ2-7, with D uncertain. The V end lost 4 bases, the J end lost 3 bases, and 11 bases lay between the germline ends. Germline assignment: CDR1 SGHRS and CDR2 YFSETQ. This CDR3 region has 13 residues. The CDR3 loop reads CASSPLDGYEQYF. The CDR3 DNA is TGCGCCAGCAGCCCCCTCGACGGCTACGAGCAGTACTTC.